Presented here are 14 T cell receptor beta chains from one specimen sequenced in a study of shared clonotypes between healthy human individuals. Libraries were prepared by immunoSEQ multiplex PCR; TCRdb keeps only in-frame clonotypes and omits some of them. Here the sample spans millions of clones, approximately 93% being singletons. The material sequenced was naive CD4+ T cells from PBMCs. The subset was: CD45RA+ positively selected. These receptors came from a man younger than 35 in good health. Some clones in this sample may be carry-over from other donors' samples.

The chain recombines TRBV5-6 with TRBJ1-2; D possibly corresponds to TRBD1 (6 bases). This CDR3 has 15 residues. Germline loops: CDR1 SGHDT, CDR2 YYEEEE. The germline V and J ends were trimmed by 0 bases and 4 bases, with 13 bases remaining between them. CDR3 DNA: TGTGCCAGCAGCTTGGTGGCGGGACAAGTCTATGGCTACACCTTC. This gives the protein CASSLVAGQVYGYTF.

Only a few counts were recorded for this clone. The chain carries TRBV28 and TRBJ2-1; TRBD1 matches at 9 bases. Germline-derived CDR1 and CDR2 are MDHEN and SYDVKM. CDR3 length: 12 residues. V was clipped by 3 bases and J by 13 bases; unmatched bases: 4. As DNA, the CDR3 is TGTGCCAGCAGTTTCTGGACAGGGGTCCAGTTCTTC. As protein: CASSFWTGVQFF. Complete variable domain (other parts from reference TRBV28 and TRBJ2-1): DVKVTQSSRYLVKRTGEKVFLECVQDMDHENMFWYRQDPGLGLRLIYFSYDVKMKEKGDIPEGYSVSREKKERFSLILESASTNQTSMYLCASSFWTGVQFFGPGTRLTVL.

This clone was detected once. V and J are TRBV28 and TRBJ2-1; the D gene could be TRBD1 or TRBD2 (7 bases each). Germline V gene lookup returns CDR1 MDHEN and CDR2 SYDVKM. The CDR3 runs 15 residues. V gave up 3 bases and J gave up 12 bases, with 21 bases separating them. The CDR3 protein is CASSFAGTVGRGQFF. In nucleotides, the CDR3 is TGTGCCAGCAGTTTTGCGGGGACAGTGGGGAGGGGGCAGTTCTTC.

V usage is TRBV6-5 and J usage is TRBJ2-7; 9 positions agree with TRBD1. The CDR3 has 15 amino acids. CDR1 is MNHEY, CDR2 SVGAGI, per germline. V lost 4 bases to trimming and J lost 5 bases; unmatched junction nucleotides: 9. CDR3: CASSSPDRGWDEQYF. The CDR3 DNA follows: TGTGCCAGCAGTTCCCCCGACAGGGGGTGGGACGAGCAGTACTTC.

The chain carries TRBV2 and TRBJ2-1, with 7 bases aligning to TRBD1. This CDR3 contains 14 residues. From germline, CDR1 is SNHLY and CDR2 FYNNEI. Losses at the gene ends were 4 bases for V and 3 bases for J; bases not matched to a gene: 3. The DNA for the CDR3 is TGTGCCAGCAGTGGGGGACAGAACTACAATGAGCAGTTCTTC. It translates to CASSGGQNYNEQFF.

This chain links TRBV14 with TRBJ2-3; maybe TRBD1 (5 bases). This CDR3 has 11 amino acids. The V end was cut by 2 bases, the J end by 11 bases, with 8 bases between. CDR1 and CDR2 (germline): SGHDN, FVKESK. CDR3 sequence: CASSQQGVQYF. The CDR3 DNA reads TGTGCCAGCAGCCAACAGGGTGTGCAGTATTTT.

Comments on this clone: Other nucleotide sequences in the sample specify the same CDR3. CDR3 sequence: CASSLELQETQYF. CDR3 sequence (DNA): TGTGCCAGCAGCCTGGAATTGCAAGAGACCCAGTACTTC. The chain has TRBV7-2 and TRBJ2-5, with unresolved D. The germline V gene has CDR1 SGHTA and CDR2 FQGNSA. The ends were cut back, 5 bases at V and 2 bases at J, with 9 bases in the middle. The CDR3 totals 13 residues.

The chain links TRBV6-5 to TRBJ2-7; a weak D match, TRBD1 (6 bases). Trimming left V 6 bases short and J 5 bases short, with 14 bases between. This CDR3 has 13 amino acids. The germline CDR1 and CDR2 sequences are MNHEY and SVGAGI. The CDR3 DNA follows: TGTGCCAGCAGGCCGCGACAGGCCCACGAGCAGTACTTC. Its protein is CASRPRQAHEQYF.

The V gene is TRBV18, the J gene TRBJ2-7; D may correspond to TRBD1 or TRBD2 (6 bases each). V lost 3 bases and J lost 1, with 16 bases in between. The CDR3 contains 16 residues. Germline CDR1 is KGHSH and CDR2 is LQKENI. The CDR3 spells CASSPELGGWSYEQYF. DNA for the CDR3: TGTGCCAGCTCACCGGAGTTGGGGGGCTGGTCCTACGAGCAGTACTTC.

In regard to this clone: The same CDR3 also results from other DNA sequences found in this sample. CDR3 amino acids: CASSSPGQGNEKLFF. CDR3 DNA: TGTGCCAGCAGTTCCCCCGGACAGGGTAATGAAAAACTGTTTTTT. The chain recombines TRBV28 with TRBJ1-4; 8 bases align to TRBD1. The CDR3 consists of 15 residues. Germline lookup yields CDR1 MDHEN and CDR2 SYDVKM. V dropped 4 bases and J dropped 4; count of bases not matched to a gene: 5.

The chain uses TRBV6-1 and TRBJ2-1; D not resolved. Per the germline V gene, CDR1 is MNHNS and CDR2 is SASEGT. The V end lost 4 bases, the J end lost 0 bases, and 10 bases lay between the germline ends. CDR3 length: 15 amino acids. DNA of the CDR3: TGTGCCAGCAGTGGACATCGGAGCTCCTACAATGAGCAGTTCTTC. It codes for CASSGHRSSYNEQFF.

V gene TRBV6-6 combines with J gene TRBJ1-2; 9 bases fit TRBD1. The CDR3 extends over 14 amino acids. Germline CDR1 reads MNHNY; CDR2 reads SVGAGI (reference sequence). J was trimmed by 8 bases and V by 0 bases; bases with no gene match: 4. CDR3 in amino acids: CASSYSGTGRGYTF. The CDR3 DNA reads as TGTGCCAGCAGTTACTCCGGGACAGGGCGCGGCTACACCTTC.

This clone was found a few times. This chain joins TRBV4-1 and TRBJ1-1; D is ambiguous. Germline V gene sequence: CDR1 MGHRA, CDR2 YSYEKL. There are 16 residues in the CDR3. The V and J ends lost 0 bases and 1 base respectively, with 12 bases between them. CDR3 amino acids: CASSQDLGVPNTEAFF. Here the CDR3 DNA reads TGCGCCAGCAGCCAAGATCTCGGAGTCCCGAACACTGAAGCTTTCTTT.

The CDR3 spells CASSFVDRRHNEQFF. The CDR3 region has the DNA TGTGCCAGCAGCTTCGTCGACAGGCGACACAATGAGCAGTTCTTC. The rearrangement links TRBV5-5 to TRBJ2-1, with D tentatively TRBD1 (6 bases). This CDR3 has 15 residues. Trimming removed 2 bases at V and 5 bases at J, with 14 bases between. Germline-derived CDR1 and CDR2 are SGHKS and YYEKEE (reference sequence).